A selection of T cell receptor beta chains follows, all from one sample in a study of shared clonotypes between healthy human individuals. Clones were sequenced by immunoSEQ multiplex PCR, and TCRdb holds only the in-frame ones, with some missing. The top ten hold 24% of the sample, which has approximately 100,000 clones, about 72% seen once. Sequencing was carried out using memory CD8+ T cells sorted from blood. These receptor sequences come from a woman younger than 45 in good health. CDR3s leave out the opening cysteine and the closing phenylalanine or tryptophan. Some rows mark clone size as missing; the rest say once, few, many or name a class of expanded clone.

TRBV25-1	-	TRBJ2-3	ASSELDGLAESTDTQY
TRBV5-4	few	TRBJ2-7	ASSLEPSGPYEQY
TRBV6-1	-	TRBJ2-1	ASSGTSGRDEQF
TRBV7-3	many	TRBJ2-3	ASSPYGGGTTDTQY
TRBV27	-	TRBJ2-2	ASSLTGEGRTGELF
TRBV5-1	-	TRBJ2-7	ASSILAGTYEQY
TRBV2	-	TRBJ2-7	ASTDRGREQY
TRBV29-1	-	TRBJ1-1	SGRRDTEAF
TRBV5-1	-	TRBJ2-1	ASTLGTSGIEQF
TRBV6-6	-	TRBJ2-3	ASKGRADTDTQY
TRBV6-4	many	TRBJ2-1	ASSDSEYSSYNEQF
TRBV25-1	few	TRBJ2-4	ASSSGSPRNIQY
TRBV5-1	-	TRBJ2-3	ASSSGTQSTDTQY
TRBV13	-	TRBJ2-1	ASSFFGGRGTQLYNEQF
TRBV2	few	TRBJ2-7	ASRAAEPYEQY
TRBV28	many	TRBJ1-4	ASSSPGYPGTAYEKLF
TRBV7-9	-	TRBJ2-5	ASSSAGMGETQY
TRBV4-2	once	TRBJ1-5	ASSLRQGRREPQH
TRBV21-1	-	TRBJ1-1	ASSTPRAGNNTEAF
TRBV27	-	TRBJ2-6	ASSWGGAGANVLT
TRBV7-9	-	TRBJ2-1	ASSLRRGDYMFNEQF
TRBV2	-	TRBJ2-2	ASSPGTSDGTGELF
TRBV7-2	-	TRBJ1-1	ASSLAWSTMNTEAF
TRBV5-1	once	TRBJ1-1	ASRQGNTEAF
TRBV19	-	TRBJ1-1	ASSPWGGQSVEAF
TRBV6-1	-	TRBJ2-3	ASSDGTGGTDTQY
TRBV5-1	-	TRBJ2-7	ASSQTSEPYEQY
TRBV19	-	TRBJ2-5	ASSIRQNWETQY
TRBV6-5	few	TRBJ1-2	ASSLLEHEGNYGYT
TRBV4-2	-	TRBJ2-1	ASSLGIAGPYNEQF
TRBV7-9	-	TRBJ2-4	ASSLTRWVGKNIQY
TRBV14	-	TRBJ2-7	ASSPWSYEQY
TRBV9	few	TRBJ1-4	ASSQSGTHGEKLF
TRBV4-2	-	TRBJ2-7	ASSQEQGGPYEQY
TRBV5-1	-	TRBJ1-1	ASSLGSLLNTEAF
TRBV7-9	few	TRBJ2-3	ASSPRRLAGGTDTQY
TRBV19	many	TRBJ2-7	ASSLDSSYEQY
TRBV5-1	-	TRBJ1-2	ASSLVGSPAPYGYT
TRBV28	many	TRBJ1-5	ASSYRGMQPQH
TRBV7-7	few	TRBJ2-7	ASSPTSSSYEQY
TRBV7-2	-	TRBJ2-1	ASSLAGVYEQF
TRBV27	-	TRBJ2-7	ASSLTGGSSYEQY
TRBV27	-	TRBJ1-1	ASSLSGGNTEAF
TRBV6-1	few	TRBJ2-1	ASSVGAFLRDEQF
TRBV10-2	-	TRBJ2-2	ASRTGAGELF
TRBV4-1	-	TRBJ2-4	ASSQQGRTKNIQY
TRBV25-1	few	TRBJ2-3	ASSESQREVSTDTQY
TRBV11-2	-	TRBJ1-4	ASSRVEEKLF
TRBV5-4	-	TRBJ2-7	ASSGGQGGSGEQY